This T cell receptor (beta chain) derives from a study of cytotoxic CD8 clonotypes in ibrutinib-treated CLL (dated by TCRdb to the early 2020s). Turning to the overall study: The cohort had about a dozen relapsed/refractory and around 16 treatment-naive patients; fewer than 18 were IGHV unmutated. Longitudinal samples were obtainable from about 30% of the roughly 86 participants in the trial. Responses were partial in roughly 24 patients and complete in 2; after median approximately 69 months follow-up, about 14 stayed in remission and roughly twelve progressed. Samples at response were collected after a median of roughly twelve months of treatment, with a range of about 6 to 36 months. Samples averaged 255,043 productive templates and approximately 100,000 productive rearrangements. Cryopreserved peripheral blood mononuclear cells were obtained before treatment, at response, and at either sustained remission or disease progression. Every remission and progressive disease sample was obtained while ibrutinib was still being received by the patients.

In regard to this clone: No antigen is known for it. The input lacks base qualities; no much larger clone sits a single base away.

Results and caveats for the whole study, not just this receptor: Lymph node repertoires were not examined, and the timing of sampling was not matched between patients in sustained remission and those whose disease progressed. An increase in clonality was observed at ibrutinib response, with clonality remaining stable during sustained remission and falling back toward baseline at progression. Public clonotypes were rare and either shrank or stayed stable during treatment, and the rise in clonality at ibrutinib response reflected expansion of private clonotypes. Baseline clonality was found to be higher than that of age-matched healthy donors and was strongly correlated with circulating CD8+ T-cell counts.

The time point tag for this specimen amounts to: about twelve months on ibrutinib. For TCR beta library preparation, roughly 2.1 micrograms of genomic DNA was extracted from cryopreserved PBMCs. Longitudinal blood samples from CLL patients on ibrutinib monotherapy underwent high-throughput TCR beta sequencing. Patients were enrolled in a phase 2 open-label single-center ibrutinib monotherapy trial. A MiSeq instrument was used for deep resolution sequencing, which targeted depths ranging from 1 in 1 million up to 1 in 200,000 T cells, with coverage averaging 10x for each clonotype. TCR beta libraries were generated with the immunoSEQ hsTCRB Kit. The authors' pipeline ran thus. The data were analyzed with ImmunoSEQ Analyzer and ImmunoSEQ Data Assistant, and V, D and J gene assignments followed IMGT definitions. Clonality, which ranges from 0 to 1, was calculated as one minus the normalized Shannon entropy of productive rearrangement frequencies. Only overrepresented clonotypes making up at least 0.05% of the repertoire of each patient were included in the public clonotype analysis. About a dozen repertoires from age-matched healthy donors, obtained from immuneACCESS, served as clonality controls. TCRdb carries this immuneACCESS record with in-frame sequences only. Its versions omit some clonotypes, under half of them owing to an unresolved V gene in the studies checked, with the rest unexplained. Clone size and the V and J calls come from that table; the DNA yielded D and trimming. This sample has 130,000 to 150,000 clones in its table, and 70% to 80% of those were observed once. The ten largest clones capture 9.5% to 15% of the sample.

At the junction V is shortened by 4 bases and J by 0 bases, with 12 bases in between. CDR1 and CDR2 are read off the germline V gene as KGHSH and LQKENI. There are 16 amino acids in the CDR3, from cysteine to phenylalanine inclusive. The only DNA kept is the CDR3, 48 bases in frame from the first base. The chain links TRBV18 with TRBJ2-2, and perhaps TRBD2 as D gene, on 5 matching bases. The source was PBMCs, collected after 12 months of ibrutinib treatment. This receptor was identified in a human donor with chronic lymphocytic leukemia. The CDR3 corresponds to CASSLRTDPNTGELFF. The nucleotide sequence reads TGTGCCAGCTCACTACGGACTGATCCGAACACCGGGGAGCTGTTTTTT. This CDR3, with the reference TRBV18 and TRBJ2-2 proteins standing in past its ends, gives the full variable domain NAGVMQNPRHLVRRRGQEARLRCSPMKGHSHVYWYRQLPEEGLKFMVYLQKENIIDESGMPKERFSAEFPKEGPSILRIQQVVRGDSAAYFCASSLRTDPNTGELFFGEGSRLTVL.